These 32 T cell receptor beta chains share one sample of origin, sequenced in a study of control samples from healthy donors and cancer patients. Repertoires were generated with immunoSEQ multiplex PCR, while TCRdb's copy carries only in-frame clones and drops some. The sample holds fewer than 95,000 clones, approximately 86% seen once. The specimen was blood. These receptor sequences come from a woman in her 50s in good health.

The V gene is TRBV19, the J gene TRBJ2-3; 9 positions agree with TRBD1. Looked up from germline, CDR1 is LNHDA and CDR2 is SQIVND (reference sequence). V lost 7 bases to trimming and J lost 4 bases; unmatched junction nucleotides: 15. This CDR3 is built from 17 residues. CDR3 loop: CASKGVLQGAGADTQYF. CDR3 coding DNA: TGTGCCAGTAAGGGAGTACTACAGGGGGCGGGGGCAGATACGCAGTATTTT.

This chain connects TRBV15 to TRBJ2-1, with D uncertain. CDR3 length: 15 amino acids. Germline CDR1 and CDR2: LNHNV and YYDKDF (reference sequence). V was trimmed by 0 bases and J by 2 bases, leaving 8 bases between them. Here the CDR3 reads CATSRDIGPYNEQFF. DNA of the CDR3: TGTGCCACCAGCAGAGATATCGGCCCCTACAATGAGCAGTTCTTC.

The CDR3 is CASRIGGGETQYF. CDR3 DNA sequence: TGTGCCAGCAGGATAGGGGGCGGCGAGACCCAGTACTTC. The chain uses TRBV7-9 and TRBJ2-5, with 7 bases lining up with TRBD1. The CDR3 extends over 13 amino acids. The germline V gene has CDR1 SEHNR and CDR2 FQNEAQ (reference sequence). V shed 6 bases and J 5 bases; nucleotides not matched to a gene: 6.

The chain joins TRBV6-5 to TRBJ2-6, with TRBD1 as a possible D gene (5 bases). This CDR3 comprises 15 residues. Germline CDR1 reads MNHEY; CDR2 reads SVGAGI. The V and J ends lost 3 bases and 2 bases respectively, with 8 bases between them. DNA of the CDR3: TGTGCCAGCAGTTATGCAGGGACTGGGGCCAACGTCCTGACTTTC. Amino acid sequence: CASSYAGTGANVLTF.

This chain joins TRBV6-4 and TRBJ2-3; 8 bases map to TRBD1. After removal of 6 bases from V and 1 base from J, the junction contained 6 bases not matched to a gene. Germline CDR1 MRHNA, CDR2 SNTAGT. The CDR3 totals 15 residues. Written as DNA, the CDR3 is TGTGCCAGCAGCGCCGACAGGGGAGGCACAGATACGCAGTATTTT. As protein: CASSADRGGTDTQYF.

This chain uses TRBV11-3 with TRBJ2-2; perhaps TRBD2 as D (7 bases). Trimming pared 5 bases from V and 4 bases from J, leaving 14 bases between. CDR3 length: 15 amino acids. Germline assignment: CDR1 SGHNT and CDR2 YENEEA. The CDR3 sequence: CASSPEGGLTGELFF. DNA for the CDR3: TGTGCCAGCAGCCCGGAGGGGGGGCTCACCGGGGAGCTGTTTTTT.

V usage is TRBV4-1 and J usage is TRBJ1-2; weak D call: TRBD1 (6 bases). V was clipped by 3 bases and J by 6 bases, with 20 bases between them. This CDR3 has 16 amino acids. Germline CDR1 reads MGHRA; CDR2 reads YSYEKL. CDR3 sequence reads: CASSQTDRLSDNGYTF. In nucleotides, the CDR3 is TGCGCCAGCAGCCAGACCGACAGGCTAAGTGATAATGGCTACACCTTC.

This chain uses TRBV11-2 with TRBJ1-1, with D maybe TRBD1 (6 bases). The CDR3 totals 14 residues. V lost 3 bases and J 0 bases, leaving 8 bases between the germline ends. Germline CDR1 SGHAT, CDR2 FQNNGV. The CDR3 region is CASSLDRMNTEAFF. In nucleotides, the CDR3 is TGTGCCAGCAGCTTGGACAGAATGAACACTGAAGCTTTCTTT.

The J gene is TRBJ2-7, the V gene TRBV7-9, with TRBD2 matching over 8 bases. Germline values: CDR1 SEHNR, CDR2 FQNEAQ (reference sequence). V shed 5 bases and J 7 bases; nucleotides not matched to a gene: 10. CDR3 length: 14 residues. CDR3 protein: CASSRAAGVGEQYF. The CDR3 region has the DNA TGTGCCAGCAGCCGGGCAGCGGGAGTAGGTGAGCAGTACTTC.

This rearrangement joins TRBV14 to TRBJ1-1; D perhaps matches TRBD1 (5 bases). The CDR3 totals 15 residues. Per the germline V gene, CDR1 is SGHDN and CDR2 is FVKESK. V dropped 1 base and J dropped 2 bases, with 11 bases sitting between them. The DNA of the CDR3 is TGTGCCAGCAGCCAAGTACGACAGACTAACACTGAAGCTTTCTTT. Its protein is CASSQVRQTNTEAFF.

This clone was seen a single time. This rearrangement joins TRBV21-1 to TRBJ1-2; the D segment call TRBD1 is taken from the table without a DNA check. TRBV21-1 is reported as a pseudogene. The length of the CDR3 is 12 residues. The CDR3 loop is CASLHRIRGYTF. DNA of the CDR3: TGTGCCAGCCTTCACAGGATTCGAGGCTACACCTTC.

The rearrangement joins TRBV11-3 to TRBJ2-2, with no clear D. CDR1 is SGHNT and CDR2 is YENEEA in the germline V gene. CDR3 size: 13 residues. V was cut by 7 bases and J by 6 bases, with 12 bases left in between. The CDR3 DNA follows: TGTGCCAGCAAAATAGACTTGGCCGGGGAGCTGTTTTTT. Protein product: CASKIDLAGELFF. The variable domain in full, completed from reference TRBV11-3 and TRBJ2-2, reads EAGVVQSPRYKIIEKKQPVAFWCNPISGHNTLYWYLQNLGQGPELLIRYENEEAVDDSQLPKDRFSAERLKGVDSTLKIQPAELGDSAVYLCASKIDLAGELFFGEGSRLTVL.

The rearrangement joins TRBV21-1 to TRBJ2-4; the table's D call of TRBD2 was not tested on the DNA. TRBV21-1 represents a pseudogene. The CDR3 has 17 amino acids. The CDR3 loop reads CASSKDGKGLAKNIQYF. CDR3 coding DNA: TGTGCCAGCAGCAAAGACGGGAAGGGACTAGCCAAAAACATTCAGTACTTC.

The rearrangement links TRBV3-1 (or the pseudogene TRBV3-2) to TRBJ1-2; 7 bases agree with TRBD1. From germline, CDR1 is LGHDT and CDR2 YNNKEL (reference sequence). The CDR3 is made up of 13 amino acids. Trimming removed 4 bases from V and 7 bases from J; junction bases left unmatched: 6. CDR3: CASSPTGWGGYTF. CDR3 sequence (DNA): TGTGCCAGCAGCCCGACAGGGTGGGGTGGCTACACCTTC.

The chain recombines TRBV28 with TRBJ1-1; 12 bases map to TRBD1. The CDR3 covers 17 residues. The germline V gene has CDR1 MDHEN and CDR2 SYDVKM. J gave up 4 bases and V 6 bases, and 12 bases lay outside the gene matches. The CDR3 region is CASRTYPGTGGSTEAFF. The CDR3 DNA follows: TGTGCCAGCAGGACTTATCCCGGGACAGGGGGCAGCACTGAAGCTTTCTTT.

The genes are TRBV6-5 and TRBJ2-5, with TRBD2 identical over 14 bases. The V segment lost 8 bases and the J segment 3 bases; nucleotides outside the gene matches: 5. The CDR3 has 15 amino acids. The germline CDR1 and CDR2 sequences are MNHEY and SVGAGI. The CDR3 sequence: CASYRGLAGEETQYF. CDR3 DNA: TGTGCCAGCTATAGGGGACTAGCGGGAGAAGAGACCCAGTACTTC.

The V gene is TRBV28, the J gene TRBJ1-1, with 8 bases matching TRBD1. Germline values: CDR1 MDHEN, CDR2 SYDVKM. V was clipped by 4 bases and J by 1 base; unmatched bases: 8. The CDR3 is 16 residues long. The CDR3 DNA sequence: TGTGCCAGCAGTTCACGAGGACAGGGCAAGAACACTGAAGCTTTCTTT. Translating it yields CASSSRGQGKNTEAFF.

This chain uses TRBV7-2 with TRBJ1-5; D gene ambiguous. V lost 5 bases to trimming and J lost 4 bases, with 9 bases between them. This CDR3 has 13 amino acids. Germline V CDR1 and CDR2: SGHTA, FQGNSA. CDR3 bases: TGTGCCAGCAGCCAAATATCGAATCAGCCCCAGCATTTT. Its translation: CASSQISNQPQHF.

The chain links TRBV14 to TRBJ1-1; TRBD1 is a possible D gene (6 bases). Germline values: CDR1 SGHDN, CDR2 FVKESK. The CDR3 spans 12 residues. The V end lost 4 bases, the J end lost 11 bases, and 14 bases lay between the germline ends. In nucleotides, the CDR3 is TGTGCCAGCAGCCCCGGGGGGCGTGGGGCTTTCTTT. This translates into CASSPGGRGAFF.

The genes are TRBV6-5 and TRBJ1-4, with TRBD1 as a possible D gene (5 bases). Trimming cost V 2 bases and J 7 bases, with 14 bases left between them. The CDR3 length is 15 residues. Germline V gives CDR1 MNHEY, CDR2 SVGAGI. CDR3 amino acids: CASSYGAARSEKLFF. In DNA, the CDR3 is TGTGCCAGCAGTTACGGGGCCGCAAGAAGTGAAAAACTGTTTTTT.

V usage is TRBV12-5 and J usage is TRBJ1-2, with no clear D. Deletions cut 6 bases from V and 1 base from J, with 9 bases between. Germline V CDR1 and CDR2: LGHNT, FRNRAP. The CDR3 covers 13 residues. The CDR3 DNA reads as TGTGCTAGTGGGGGTAGGATTAACTATGGCTACACCTTC. It specifies CASGGRINYGYTF.

V is TRBV7-8 and J is TRBJ2-1; 11 bases agree with TRBD2. CDR1 and CDR2 from the germline V gene are SGHVS and FQNEAQ. V was pared by 5 bases and J by 3 bases, with 3 bases of the junction left unmatched. The CDR3 covers 15 residues. The CDR3 DNA follows: TGTGCCAGCAGCGAAACTAGCGGGGGCTACAATGAGCAGTTCTTC. Its protein is CASSETSGGYNEQFF.

Points on this clone: A read error may account for a junction end that differs from germline. The V call is TRBV9, the J call TRBJ2-2; TRBD2 matches at 14 bases. Germline CDR1 and CDR2: SGDLS and YYNGEE. CDR3 size: 17 residues. In DNA, the CDR3 is TGTGCCCGCAGGGGGACTAGCGGGGGCACGAACACCGGGGAGCTGTTTTTT. As protein: CARRGTSGGTNTGELFF. Combining the CDR3 with reference TRBV9 and TRBJ2-2 gives the whole variable domain DSGVTQTPKHLITATGQRVTLRCSPRSGDLSVYWYQQSLDQGLQFLIQYYNGEERAKGNILERFSAQQFPDLHSELNLSSLELGDSALYFCARRGTSGGTNTGELFFGEGSRLTVL.

The V call is TRBV4-1, the J call TRBJ1-2; the match to TRBD1 covers 11 bases. The length of the CDR3 is 18 residues. Germline trimming cut 0 bases from V and 2 bases from J; bases unmatched to any gene: 8. CDR1 MGHRA and CDR2 YSYEKL come from the germline V gene. The CDR3 coding sequence is TGCGCCAGCAGCCAAGAGGAGGACAGGGGGCTGTTGAACTATGGCTACACCTTC. This translates into CASSQEEDRGLLNYGYTF.

J is TRBJ1-4 and V is TRBV19; 10 bases agree with TRBD1. Germline V gene sequence: CDR1 LNHDA, CDR2 SQIVND (reference sequence). This CDR3 comprises 17 residues. Trimming took 6 bases from V and 7 from J; bases not matched to a gene: 14. For the CDR3, the DNA is TGTGCCAGTAGACCGGGACAGGGGTTCAATTGGATTGAAAAACTGTTTTTT. Protein sequence: CASRPGQGFNWIEKLFF.

J is TRBJ2-7 and V is TRBV10-3; TRBD1 agrees at 7 bases. J lost 8 bases, V lost 2 bases, and 12 bases had no gene match. This CDR3 is built from 15 residues. Per germline, CDR1 ENHRY and CDR2 SYGVKD. The CDR3 spells CAISETGTDSTKQYF. In DNA form, the CDR3 reads TGTGCCATCAGTGAGACCGGGACAGATAGTACGAAGCAGTACTTC.

The chain recombines TRBV29-1 with TRBJ1-2; TRBD1 is a possible D gene (5 bases). This CDR3 has 11 residues. Germline loops: CDR1 SQVTM, CDR2 ANQGSEA. V was trimmed by 7 bases and J by 6 bases, leaving 12 bases between them. In DNA, the CDR3 is TGCAGCGACGCTTGGGGGGATGGCTACACCTTC. It codes for CSDAWGDGYTF. The complete variable domain, with remaining parts taken from reference TRBV29-1 and TRBJ1-2, reads SAVISQKPSRDICQRGTSLTIQCQVDSQVTMMFWYRQQPGQSLTLIATANQGSEATYESGFVIDKFPISRPNLTFSTLTVSNMSPEDSSIYLCSDAWGDGYTFGSGTRLTVV.

The chain recombines TRBV19 with TRBJ2-1; 8 bases align to TRBD2. The junction had 4 bases not matched to a gene; V was cut back by 6 bases and J by 3 bases. Per germline, CDR1 LNHDA and CDR2 SQIVND (reference sequence). The CDR3 length is 14 residues. The CDR3 DNA reads as TGTGCCAGTAGGATGGGACTAGACTACAATGAGCAGTTCTTC. The encoded protein is CASRMGLDYNEQFF.

V and J are TRBV6-1 and TRBJ2-7; D is unresolved. The CDR3 covers 11 residues. Germline lookup yields CDR1 MNHNS and CDR2 SASEGT. The germline V and J ends were trimmed by 3 bases and 7 bases, with 7 bases remaining between them. The CDR3 coding sequence is TGTGCCAGCAGTGATTATGGGGAGCAGTACTTC. Translating it yields CASSDYGEQYF.

The rearrangement uses TRBV9 and TRBJ1-1, with 9 positions matching TRBD1. V trimming: 3 bases; J trimming: 7 bases; junction bases outside the gene matches: 13. The CDR3 runs to 16 residues. Germline CDR1 is SGDLS and CDR2 is YYNGEE. CDR3 region: CASSATSRDRVGEAFF. The CDR3 DNA reads TGTGCCAGCAGCGCGACGTCCCGGGACAGGGTCGGTGAAGCTTTCTTT.

The rearrangement links TRBV18 to TRBJ1-3, with D maybe TRBD1 (6 bases). CDR3 size: 16 residues. The germline gives CDR1 KGHSH, CDR2 LQKENI. The V gene lost 7 bases and the J gene lost 0 bases, with 16 bases spanning the gap. DNA for the CDR3: TGTGCCAGCTTCCCTTTAGGGGGTCTCTCTGGAAACACCATATATTTT. Translated: CASFPLGGLSGNTIYF.

The chain recombines TRBV28 with TRBJ1-2, with D unresolved. The ends were cut back, 2 bases at V and 7 bases at J, with 14 bases in the middle. This CDR3 is built from 14 residues. CDR1 and CDR2 from the germline V gene are MDHEN and SYDVKM. The CDR3: CASSLRRIIGGYTF. For the CDR3, the DNA is TGTGCCAGCAGTTTACGACGGATTATCGGTGGCTACACCTTC.